This T cell receptor beta chain was captured in a study of long-term antiretroviral therapy in people with HIV. No donor had fewer than one pre-ART PBMC sample or fewer than two post-ART PBMC samples. The authors ran the immunoSEQ assay, v3.0, at survey level. The data were produced by immunoSEQ multiplex PCR, yet TCRdb's version contains in-frame clones alone and is incomplete. The sample has about 26,000 clones, roughly four fifths seen once. The CDR3 sequence is 12 residues long. Germline loops: CDR1 SGHRS, CDR2 YFSETQ. With 0 bases removed from V and 7 bases from J, the gap between germline ends came to 5 bases.

The clonotype was recovered from a woman in her 30s with HIV. Sequencing used unsorted PBMCs, obtained 1.1 years before starting antiretroviral therapy. The gene calls are TRBV5-1 and TRBJ2-1; perhaps D is TRBD1 or TRBD2 (5 bases each). CDR3 region: CASSLGGNEQFF. DNA for the CDR3: TGCGCCAGCAGCTTGGGGGGGAATGAGCAGTTCTTC.